Presented here are 7 T cell receptor beta chains from one specimen sequenced in a study of STAT3 mutations in large granular lymphocyte leukemia. The antigens these receptors bind are not known. Study findings and constraints: Every T-cell large granular lymphocyte leukemia patient had at least one immunodominant TCR beta clonotype.

Assay used: immunoSEQ multiplex PCR; TCRdb lists only in-frame clones, some missing. The sample has some 31,000 clones, 70% to 90% seen once. Material: peripheral blood mononuclear cells. The receptors were gathered from a man in his 60s with T-cell large granular lymphocyte leukemia. Some clones in this sample may be carry-over from other donors' samples.

This clone has more than one count but fewer than ten. The chain couples TRBV4-3 to TRBJ2-3, with 7 nucleotides matching TRBD1. The trim removed 1 base at V and 2 bases at J, leaving 12 bases unmatched. The CDR3 is 18 amino acids. Germline CDR1 LGHNA, CDR2 YSLEER. The CDR3: CASSQATSGTEFTDTQYF. The CDR3 nucleotides read TGCGCCAGCAGCCAAGCTACCTCCGGGACAGAGTTCACAGATACGCAGTATTTT.

The rearrangement links TRBV5-4 to TRBJ2-7; D is unclear. This CDR3 region has 14 residues. Trimming stripped 0 bases from V and 2 bases from J, with 9 bases between. CDR1 and CDR2 (germline): SGHNT, YYREEE (reference sequence). The CDR3 protein is CASSLAARPYEQYF. The CDR3 DNA follows: TGTGCCAGCAGCTTGGCCGCTCGCCCCTACGAGCAGTACTTC.

This chain joins TRBV30 and TRBJ2-7, with 15 bases aligning to TRBD2. CDR3 length: 18 residues. Per germline, CDR1 GTSNPN and CDR2 SVGIG (reference sequence). V was clipped by 0 bases and J by 2 bases; unmatched bases: 8. CDR3 region: CAWSVRRRTSGRAYEQYF. The CDR3, as DNA: TGTGCCTGGAGTGTACGGAGGAGGACTAGCGGGAGGGCCTACGAGCAGTACTTC.

The chain combines TRBV10-2 with TRBJ2-7; the match to TRBD2 covers 9 bases. The CDR3 consists of 13 residues. CDR1 and CDR2 (germline): WSHSY, SAAADI. The V gene end was trimmed by 6 bases and the J gene end by 3 bases; junction bases not matched to a gene: 3. The CDR3 region has the DNA TGCGCCAGCAGCCTTAGCGGGAGCTACGAGCAGTACTTC. It yields the protein CASSLSGSYEQYF.

The chain combines TRBV19 with TRBJ1-2; 10 positions agree with TRBD1. Germline values: CDR1 LNHDA, CDR2 SQIVND (reference sequence). This CDR3 comprises 15 residues. Trimming cost V 5 bases and J 0 bases; bases outside gene matches: 3. CDR3 nucleotide sequence: TGTGCCAGTAGTCTAGGACAGGGGGCTAACTATGGCTACACCTTC. It yields the protein CASSLGQGANYGYTF.

The V call is TRBV7-9, the J call TRBJ2-6, with TRBD2 matching 8 bases. With V trimmed by 3 bases and J by 4 bases, 8 bases remained unmatched. The CDR3 consists of 17 residues. Germline CDR1 SEHNR, CDR2 FQNEAQ (reference sequence). CDR3 DNA: TGTGCCAGCAGCTTCGGGGCGGGAGGTACCGGGGCCAACGTCCTGACTTTC. Protein: CASSFGAGGTGANVLTF.

The CDR3 DNA is TGTGCCAGCAGCTTAGGTGCGGGAGGGTACGAGACCCAGTACTTC. Translating it yields CASSLGAGGYETQYF. V usage is TRBV7-9 and J usage is TRBJ2-5; 9 bases are a match to TRBD2. CDR3 length: 15 residues. Germline values: CDR1 SEHNR, CDR2 FQNEAQ (reference sequence). V lost 1 base to trimming and J lost 5 bases; unmatched junction nucleotides: 5.